This entry lists 19 T cell receptor beta chains sequenced from one sample in a study of human T cells and chemical hapten exposure. Time point here: patch test 2, 6 weeks after DPC sensitization. As for treatment: therapeutic diphenylcyclopropenone sensitization with weekly scalp DPC. TCRdb recomputed calls from the RACE reads with MiXCR, one row per CDR3 protein. The sample includes 360,000 or so distinct CDR3 sequences, around 6% of them seen just once. The material was whole blood, obtained in connection with sensitization to the hapten diphenylcyclopropenone (DPC). These receptors all come from a woman aged 18 to 35 with alopecia areata. Some clones in this sample may be carry-over from other donors' samples.

V gene TRBV4-3 combines with J gene TRBJ2-3, with 9 bases matching TRBD2. This CDR3 contains 19 residues. CDR1 is LGHNA and CDR2 is YSLEER in the germline V gene. J gave up 4 bases and V 2 bases, and 16 bases lay outside the gene matches. The CDR3 DNA follows: TGCGCCAGCAGCCAAAATGCCAGGGGGACGCGGGGGGGCCCAGATACGCAGTATTTT. Protein sequence: CASSQNARGTRGGPDTQYF.

The V gene is TRBV5-1, the J gene TRBJ2-3, with D possibly being TRBD1 (5 bases). This CDR3 comprises 14 residues. Germline V gives CDR1 SGHRS, CDR2 YFSETQ. Trimming took 4 bases from V and 5 from J, leaving 14 bases between them. The CDR3 DNA is TGCGCCAGCAGCCAGGACACCCTGGAAGATACGCAGTATTTT. Encoded protein: CASSQDTLEDTQYF.

The gene calls are TRBV5-6 and TRBJ2-1; 8 bases align to TRBD2. Losses at the gene ends were 3 bases for V and 8 bases for J; bases not matched to a gene: 7. In germline, CDR1 is SGHDT, CDR2 YYEEEE. The CDR3 has 14 residues. In nucleotides, the CDR3 is TGTGCCAGCAGCTCGGAGCGGGGGCTGTATGAGCAGTTCTTC. It encodes CASSSERGLYEQFF.

This clonotype was counted many times. The V gene is TRBV11-2, the J gene TRBJ2-7; D might be TRBD2 (6 bases). Trimming pared 5 bases from V and 2 bases from J, leaving 13 bases between. Germline V gene data show CDR1 as SGHAT and CDR2 as FQNNGV. The CDR3 contains 14 residues. CDR3 in amino acids: CASSPRDGPYEQYF. CDR3 nucleotide sequence: TGTGCCAGCAGCCCGCGGGACGGCCCCTACGAGCAGTACTTC. The complete variable domain, with remaining parts taken from reference TRBV11-2 and TRBJ2-7, reads EAGVAQSPRYKIIEKRQSVAFWCNPISGHATLYWYQQILGQGPKLLIQFQNNGVVDDSQLPKDRFSAERLKGVDSTLKIQPAKLEDSAVYLCASSPRDGPYEQYFGPGTRLTVT.

This clonotype was observed many times. The chain links TRBV20-1 to TRBJ2-1, with a possible D match to TRBD1 (6 bases). The V end was cut by 3 bases, the J end by 1 base, with 13 bases between. The length of the CDR3 is 15 residues. Germline CDR1 is DFQATT and CDR2 is SNEGSKA (reference sequence). The CDR3 bases are TGCAGTGCTAGTACAGGGCACACGTCCTACAATGAGCAGTTCTTC. Translating gives CSASTGHTSYNEQFF.

The chain uses TRBV7-6 and TRBJ2-5; D unclear. The V end lost 1 base, the J end lost 7 bases, and 10 bases lay between the germline ends. The CDR3 is made up of 13 amino acids. CDR1 is SGHVS, CDR2 FNYEAQ, per germline. CDR3 sequence (DNA): TGTGCCAGCAGCTTAGACGGGCCGGGGACCCAGTACTTC. Translating it yields CASSLDGPGTQYF.

The chain couples TRBV7-6 to TRBJ2-3; D not resolved. With 5 bases removed from V and 1 base from J, the gap between germline ends came to 10 bases. The CDR3 has 14 amino acids. Germline V gene data show CDR1 as SGHVS and CDR2 as FNYEAQ. The CDR3 is CASSPASRTDTQYF. For the CDR3, the DNA is TGTGCCAGCAGCCCGGCCAGTCGCACAGATACGCAGTATTTT.

This clonotype came up a few times. The chain is built from TRBV5-5 and TRBJ2-7, with D uncertain. With 3 bases removed from V and 2 bases from J, the gap between germline ends came to 9 bases. This CDR3 contains 13 residues. In germline, CDR1 is SGHKS, CDR2 YYEKEE (reference sequence). CDR3 sequence (DNA): TGTGCCAGCAGCTACACGGGCACCTACGAGCAGTACTTC. Protein sequence: CASSYTGTYEQYF.

In this sample, this clonotype turned up many times. This sequence joins TRBV20-1 and TRBJ1-6, with 7 bases matching TRBD1. The germline V gene has CDR1 DFQATT and CDR2 SNEGSKA (reference sequence). The V gene end was trimmed by 3 bases and the J gene end by 7 bases; junction bases not matched to a gene: 6. The CDR3 has 14 amino acids. CDR3 coding DNA: TGCAGTGCTAGTTATGACAGGGAAAATTCACCCCTCCACTTT. Its protein is CSASYDRENSPLHF.

The chain has TRBV20-1 and TRBJ1-3, with 10 bases that match TRBD1. J was trimmed by 4 bases and V by 7 bases; bases with no gene match: 4. Germline V CDR1 and CDR2: DFQATT, SNEGSKA (reference sequence). CDR3 length: 13 residues. The CDR3 sequence is CSVPGQGGNTIYF. CDR3 bases: TGCAGTGTTCCGGGACAGGGGGGAAACACCATATATTTT.

This clonotype was counted only a few times. The chain carries TRBV7-2 and TRBJ1-2; the D is unclear. The V gene lost 7 bases and the J gene lost 8 bases, with 17 bases spanning the gap. The CDR3 is 13 residues long. Germline V gives CDR1 SGHTA, CDR2 FQGNSA. CDR3 nucleotide sequence: TGTGCCAGCACCACCGGCAGCCTGAAGGGCTACACCTTC. It encodes CASTTGSLKGYTF.

The chain recombines TRBV12-3 or TRBV12-4 with TRBJ2-5; 11 bases align to TRBD2. The junction had 10 bases not matched to a gene; V was cut back by 6 bases and J by 4 bases. CDR3 length: 16 residues. CDR3 in DNA: TGTGCCAGCAGCTCCAAGCGACTAGCGGGGATAGAGACCCAGTACTTC. It codes for CASSSKRLAGIETQYF.

As for this clonotype: Germline and junction disagree at one end, which may indicate a read error. The rearrangement uses TRBV7-9 and TRBJ1-1; D is ambiguous. CDR3 size: 13 residues. Germline values: CDR1 SEHNR, CDR2 FQNEAQ (reference sequence). CDR3 DNA: TGTGCCAGCATCTTATTTTTAGACACTGAAGCTTTCTTT. Amino acid sequence: CASILFLDTEAFF.

There are many counts of this clonotype. The rearrangement joins TRBV10-3 to TRBJ2-7; TRBD2 is a possible D gene (6 bases). Looked up from germline, CDR1 is ENHRY and CDR2 is SYGVKD. The V end lost 6 bases, the J end lost 2 bases, and 11 bases lay between the germline ends. This CDR3 has 13 residues. DNA for the CDR3: TGTGCCATCAGCGGGGGACGGACCTACGAGCAGTACTTC. Translated, it gives CAISGGRTYEQYF.

This chain joins TRBV3-1 and TRBJ2-3; no firm D call. Germline lookup yields CDR1 LGHDT and CDR2 YNNKEL (reference sequence). V shed 0 bases and J shed 2 bases, with 3 bases lying between them. The CDR3 contains 13 residues. The CDR3 nucleotides are TGTGCCAGCAGCCAAGATCTCACAGATACGCAGTATTTT. It is translated as CASSQDLTDTQYF.

In its sample, this clonotype was seen many times. This chain joins TRBV12-3 or TRBV12-4 and TRBJ1-5; D perhaps matches TRBD1 (6 bases). The CDR3 is 13 residues long. V was trimmed by 7 bases and J by 4 bases, leaving 11 bases between them. The CDR3 sequence is CASTMTGNQPQHF. The CDR3 DNA sequence: TGTGCCAGCACCATGACAGGTAATCAGCCCCAGCATTTT.

This clonotype was picked up many times. The rearrangement uses TRBV3-1 and TRBJ1-2, with unresolved D. CDR3 length: 13 residues. Germline CDR1 is LGHDT and CDR2 is YNNKEL (reference sequence). The germline V and J ends were trimmed by 2 bases and 3 bases, with 7 bases remaining between them. CDR3 sequence reads: CASSQFNHYGYTF. The CDR3 DNA follows: TGTGCCAGCAGCCAATTTAATCACTATGGCTACACCTTC.

The table lists this clonotype with a few counts. Here the CDR3 reads CASSLNPGSGTDTQYF. For the CDR3, the DNA is TGTGCCAGCAGCTTAAACCCAGGGAGCGGGACAGATACGCAGTATTTT. V and J are TRBV7-6 and TRBJ2-3, with D possibly matching TRBD2 (6 bases). The length of the CDR3 is 16 residues. Germline V CDR1 and CDR2: SGHVS, FNYEAQ. Trimming shortened V by 2 bases and J by 3 bases, and 15 bases separated the two germline ends.

This clonotype was seen repeatedly, ten times or more. J is TRBJ1-5 and V is TRBV12-3 or TRBV12-4, with no clear D. The CDR3 length is 14 residues. V gave up 5 bases and J gave up 0 bases, with 8 bases separating them. CDR3 loop: CASSLQNSNQPQHF. DNA of the CDR3: TGTGCCAGCAGTCTTCAGAATAGCAATCAGCCCCAGCATTTT.